The sequence of this TCR beta chain was determined in a study of shared clonotypes between healthy human individuals. About this clone itself: Its antigen is still unknown.

Study-wide points: About 5% of naive CD4 clonotypes were shared across several donors. It was anticipated that sequencing depth would influence how many clonotypes donors shared.

Across several immunoSEQ plates, the genomic DNA of each subset was split evenly. Original processing methods: Junction-only sequences produced by ImmunoSEQ had no quality scores, so filtering differed. TCRdb keeps only in-frame clones here, not all; method: immunoSEQ multiplex PCR. V and J calls and clone size are those listed in that table; D and trimming were worked out from the DNA. The table lists a few million clones, approximately 96% of them singletons. The origin of this receptor is a man aged 18-30 years in good health. The material sequenced was naive CD4+ T cells sorted from blood. Indicated subset: CD45RA+ positively selected.

The CDR3 loop reads CASSQVSDRDNSPLHF. The CDR3 DNA sequence: TGCGCCAGCAGCCAAGTGTCTGACAGAGATAATTCACCCCTCCACTTT. The gene calls are TRBV4-1 and TRBJ1-6; perhaps TRBD1 as D (5 bases). This CDR3 contains 16 residues. The germline CDR1 and CDR2 sequences are MGHRA and YSYEKL. Trimming pared 1 base from V and 5 bases from J, leaving 12 bases between.